This TCR beta chain was observed in a study of T cells after yellow fever vaccination. General study results and limits: Across the CD4 and CD8 compartments, a small share of clonotypes was present in both. Most primary-vaccination clones reappeared after the booster (just under 98% CD4, 88% CD8).

About this clonotype itself: Its cognate antigen is unknown.

From the 5' RACE reads, TCRdb called clonotypes with MiXCR, one entry per CDR3 protein. The sample has about 310,000 distinct CDR3 sequences, around 3.6% seen once. The length of the CDR3 is 15 residues. Trimming took off 6 bases at V and 0 bases at J, with 14 bases between the two ends. Looked up from germline, CDR1 is ENHRY and CDR2 is SYGVKD. The rearrangement joins TRBV10-3 to TRBJ1-2, with D possibly matching TRBD1 (6 bases). The sequences come from PBMCs, collected on the day of the yellow fever booster vaccination. The clonotype originates from a man aged 18 to 29 who received the YFV17D yellow fever vaccine. The CDR3 DNA sequence: TGTGCCATCAGCGAAGGACAGTTAGCTAACTATGGCTACACCTTC. Translating gives CAISEGQLANYGYTF.